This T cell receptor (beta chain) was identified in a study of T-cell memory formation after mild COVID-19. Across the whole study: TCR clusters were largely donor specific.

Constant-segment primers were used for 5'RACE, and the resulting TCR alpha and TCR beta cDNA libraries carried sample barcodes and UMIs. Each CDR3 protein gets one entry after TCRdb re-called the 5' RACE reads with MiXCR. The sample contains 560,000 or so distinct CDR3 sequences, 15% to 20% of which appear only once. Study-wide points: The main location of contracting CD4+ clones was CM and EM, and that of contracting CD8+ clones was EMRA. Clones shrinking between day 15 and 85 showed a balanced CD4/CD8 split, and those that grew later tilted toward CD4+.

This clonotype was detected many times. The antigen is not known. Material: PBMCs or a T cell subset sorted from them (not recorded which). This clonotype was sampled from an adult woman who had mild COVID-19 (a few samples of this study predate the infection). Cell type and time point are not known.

CDR3 region: CASSTRGAGGRETQYF. CDR3 sequence (DNA): TGTGCCAGCAGCACCCGCGGAGCGGGGGGGCGAGAGACCCAGTACTTC. The chain couples TRBV3-1 to TRBJ2-5; TRBD2 agrees at 10 bases. In germline, CDR1 is LGHDT, CDR2 YNNKEL (reference sequence). The CDR3 has 16 amino acids. V lost 5 bases to trimming and J lost 4 bases; unmatched junction nucleotides: 10.